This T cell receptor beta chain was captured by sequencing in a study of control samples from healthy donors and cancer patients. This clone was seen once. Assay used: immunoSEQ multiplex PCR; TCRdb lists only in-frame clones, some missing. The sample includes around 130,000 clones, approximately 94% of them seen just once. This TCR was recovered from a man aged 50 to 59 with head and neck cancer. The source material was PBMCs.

CDR3 DNA sequence: TGTGCCAGCAGCTTGGCCCACCGGTTCCTAGCGGGAACCTACGAGCAGTACTTC. Residues: CASSLAHRFLAGTYEQYF. The chain has TRBV5-6 and TRBJ2-7; 9 bases agree with TRBD2. The germline V gene encodes CDR1 SGHDT and CDR2 YYEEEE. V lost 0 bases, J lost 2 bases, and 12 bases stayed unmatched. The CDR3 loop spans 18 amino acids.